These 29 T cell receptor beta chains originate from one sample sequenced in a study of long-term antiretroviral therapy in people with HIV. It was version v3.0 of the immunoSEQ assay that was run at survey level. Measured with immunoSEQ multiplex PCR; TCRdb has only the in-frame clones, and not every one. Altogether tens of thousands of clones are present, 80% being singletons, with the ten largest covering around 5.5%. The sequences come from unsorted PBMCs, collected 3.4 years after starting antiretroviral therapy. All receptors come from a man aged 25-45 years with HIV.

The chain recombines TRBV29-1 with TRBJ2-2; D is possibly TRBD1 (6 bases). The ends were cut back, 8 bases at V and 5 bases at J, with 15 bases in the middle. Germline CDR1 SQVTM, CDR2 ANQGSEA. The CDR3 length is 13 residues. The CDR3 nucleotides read TGCAGCTCAATACACAGGGATACCGGGGAGCTGTTTTTT. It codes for CSSIHRDTGELFF.

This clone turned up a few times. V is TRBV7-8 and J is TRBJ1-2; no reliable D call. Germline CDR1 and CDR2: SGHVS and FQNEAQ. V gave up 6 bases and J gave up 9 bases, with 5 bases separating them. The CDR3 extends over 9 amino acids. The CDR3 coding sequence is TGTGCCAGCAGTATCAGCTACACCTTC. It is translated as CASSISYTF.

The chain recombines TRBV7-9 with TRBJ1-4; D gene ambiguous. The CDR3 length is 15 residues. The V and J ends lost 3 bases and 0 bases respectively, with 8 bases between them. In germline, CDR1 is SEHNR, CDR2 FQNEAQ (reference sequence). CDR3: CASSFGPATNEKLFF. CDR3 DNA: TGTGCCAGCAGCTTTGGTCCTGCAACTAATGAAAAACTGTTTTTT.

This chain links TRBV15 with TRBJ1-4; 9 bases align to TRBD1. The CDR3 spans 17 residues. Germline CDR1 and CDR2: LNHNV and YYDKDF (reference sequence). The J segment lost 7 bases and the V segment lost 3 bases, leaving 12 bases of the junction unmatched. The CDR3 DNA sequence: TGTGCCACCAGCAGTCCCGGACAGGGGCCCTCTGGTGAAAAACTGTTTTTT. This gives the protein CATSSPGQGPSGEKLFF.

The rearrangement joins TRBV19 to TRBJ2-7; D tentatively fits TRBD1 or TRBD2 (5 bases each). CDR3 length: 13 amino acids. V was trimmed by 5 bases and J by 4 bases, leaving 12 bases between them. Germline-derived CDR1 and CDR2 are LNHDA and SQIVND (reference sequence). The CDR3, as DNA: TGTGCCAGTAGTCCGGGGACCGAGTACGAGCAGTACTTC. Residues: CASSPGTEYEQYF.

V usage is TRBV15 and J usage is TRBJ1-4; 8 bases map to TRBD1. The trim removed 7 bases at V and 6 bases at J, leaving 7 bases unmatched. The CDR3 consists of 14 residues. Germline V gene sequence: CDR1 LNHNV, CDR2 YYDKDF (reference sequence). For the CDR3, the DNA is TGTGCCACCAACGGAGACAGGGGATATGAAAAACTGTTTTTT. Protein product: CATNGDRGYEKLFF. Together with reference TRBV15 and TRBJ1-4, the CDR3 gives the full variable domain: DAMVIQNPRYQVTQFGKPVTLSCSQTLNHNVMYWYQQKSSQAPKLLFHYYDKDFNNEADTPDNFQSRRPNTSFCFLDIRSPGLGDTAMYLCATNGDRGYEKLFFGSGTQLSVL.

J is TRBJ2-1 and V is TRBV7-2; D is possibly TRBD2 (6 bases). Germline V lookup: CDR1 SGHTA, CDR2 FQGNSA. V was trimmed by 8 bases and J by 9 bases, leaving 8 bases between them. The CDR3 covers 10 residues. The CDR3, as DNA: TGTGCCAGCGGGACTGGTGAGCAGTTCTTC. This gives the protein CASGTGEQFF.

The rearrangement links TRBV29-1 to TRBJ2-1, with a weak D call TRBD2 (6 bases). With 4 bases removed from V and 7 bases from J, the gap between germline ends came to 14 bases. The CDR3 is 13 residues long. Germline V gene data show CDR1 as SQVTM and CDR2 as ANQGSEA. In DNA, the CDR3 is TGCAGCGTTGGGCTAGCGAGAAGAAATGAGCAGTTCTTC. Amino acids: CSVGLARRNEQFF.

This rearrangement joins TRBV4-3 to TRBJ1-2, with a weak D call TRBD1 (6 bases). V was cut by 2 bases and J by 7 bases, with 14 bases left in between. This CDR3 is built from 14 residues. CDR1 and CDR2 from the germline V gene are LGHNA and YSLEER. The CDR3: CASSQQGQGGGYTF. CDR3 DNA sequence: TGCGCCAGCAGCCAACAGGGGCAGGGCGGTGGCTACACCTTC.

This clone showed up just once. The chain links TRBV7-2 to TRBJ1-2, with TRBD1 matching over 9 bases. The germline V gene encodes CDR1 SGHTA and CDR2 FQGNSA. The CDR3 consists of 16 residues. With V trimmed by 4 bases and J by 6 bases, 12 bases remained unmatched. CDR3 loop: CASSSRTGAIFDGYTF. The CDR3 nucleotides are TGTGCCAGCAGCTCCAGGACAGGGGCCATTTTCGATGGCTACACCTTC.

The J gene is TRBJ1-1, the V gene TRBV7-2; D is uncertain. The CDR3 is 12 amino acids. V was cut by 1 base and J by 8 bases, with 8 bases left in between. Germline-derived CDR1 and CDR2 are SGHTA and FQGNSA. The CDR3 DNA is TGTGCCAGCAGCTTAGTTTGGACCGAAGCTTTCTTT. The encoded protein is CASSLVWTEAFF.

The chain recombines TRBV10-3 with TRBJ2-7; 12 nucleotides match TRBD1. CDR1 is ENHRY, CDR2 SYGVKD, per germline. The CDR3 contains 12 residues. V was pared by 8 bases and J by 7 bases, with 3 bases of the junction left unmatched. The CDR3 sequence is CAIGTGGGEQYF. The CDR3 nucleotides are TGTGCCATCGGGACAGGGGGCGGAGAGCAGTACTTC.

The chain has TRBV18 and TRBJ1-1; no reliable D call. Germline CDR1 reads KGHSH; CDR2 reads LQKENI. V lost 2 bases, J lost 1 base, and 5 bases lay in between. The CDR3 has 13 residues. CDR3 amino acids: CASSPAQNTEAFF. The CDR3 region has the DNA TGTGCCAGCTCACCAGCCCAGAACACTGAAGCTTTCTTT.

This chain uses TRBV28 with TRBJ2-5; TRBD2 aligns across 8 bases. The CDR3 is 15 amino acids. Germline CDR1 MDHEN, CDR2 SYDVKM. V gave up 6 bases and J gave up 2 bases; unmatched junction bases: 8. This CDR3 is CASSGPGTRQETQYF. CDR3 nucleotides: TGTGCCAGCAGCGGACCCGGGACTAGACAAGAGACCCAGTACTTC. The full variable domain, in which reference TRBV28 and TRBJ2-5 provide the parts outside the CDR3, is DVKVTQSSRYLVKRTGEKVFLECVQDMDHENMFWYRQDPGLGLRLIYFSYDVKMKEKGDIPEGYSVSREKKERFSLILESASTNQTSMYLCASSGPGTRQETQYFGPGTRLLVL.

CDR3 region: CASSQDRFRGPSSEKLFF. The CDR3 nucleotides read TGTGCCAGCAGCCAAGATAGGTTCAGGGGGCCTAGTAGTGAAAAACTGTTTTTT. The J gene is TRBJ1-4, the V gene TRBV4-2; 8 nucleotides agree with TRBD1. The ends lost 0 bases at V and 7 bases at J; junction bases unmatched: 13. The germline gives CDR1 LGHNA, CDR2 YNFKEQ. The CDR3 runs 18 residues.

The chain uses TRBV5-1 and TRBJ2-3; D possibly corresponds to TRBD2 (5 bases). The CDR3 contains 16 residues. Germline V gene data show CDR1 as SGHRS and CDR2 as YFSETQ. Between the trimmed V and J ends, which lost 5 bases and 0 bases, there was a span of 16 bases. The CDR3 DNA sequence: TGCGCCAGCAGTTACGGGAATGGGGTTAGCACAGATACGCAGTATTTT. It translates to CASSYGNGVSTDTQYF.

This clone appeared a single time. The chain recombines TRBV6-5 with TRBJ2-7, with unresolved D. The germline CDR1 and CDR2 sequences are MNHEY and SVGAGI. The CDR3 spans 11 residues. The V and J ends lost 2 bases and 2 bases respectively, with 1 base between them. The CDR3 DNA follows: TGTGCCAGCAGTTACGCCTACGAGCAGTACTTC. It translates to CASSYAYEQYF.

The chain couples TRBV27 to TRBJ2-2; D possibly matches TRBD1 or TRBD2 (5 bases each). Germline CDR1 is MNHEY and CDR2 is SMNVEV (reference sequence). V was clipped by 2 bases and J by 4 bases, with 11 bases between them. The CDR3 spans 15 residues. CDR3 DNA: TGTGCCAGCAGTTTAAAGGGACCAACCACCGGGGAGCTGTTTTTT. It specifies CASSLKGPTTGELFF.

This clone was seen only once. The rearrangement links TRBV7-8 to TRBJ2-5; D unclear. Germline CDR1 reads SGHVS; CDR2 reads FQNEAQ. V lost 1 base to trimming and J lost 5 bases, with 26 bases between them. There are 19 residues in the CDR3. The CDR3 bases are TGTGCCAGCAGCTTAGACGGAGTGGTAACAGACACCCCGTGGGAGACCCAGTACTTC. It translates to CASSLDGVVTDTPWETQYF.

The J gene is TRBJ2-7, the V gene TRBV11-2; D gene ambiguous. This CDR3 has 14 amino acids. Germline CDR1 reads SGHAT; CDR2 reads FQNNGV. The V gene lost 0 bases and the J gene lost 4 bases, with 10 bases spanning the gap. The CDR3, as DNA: TGTGCCAGCAGCTTAGATAGGCTACAGTACGAGCAGTACTTC. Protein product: CASSLDRLQYEQYF.

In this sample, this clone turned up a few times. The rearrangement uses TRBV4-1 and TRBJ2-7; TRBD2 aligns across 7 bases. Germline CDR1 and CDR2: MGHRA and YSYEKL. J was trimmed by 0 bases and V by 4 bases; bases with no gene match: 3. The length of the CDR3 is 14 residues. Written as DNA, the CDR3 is TGCGCCAGCAGCCCGTGGACTAGCTCCTACGAGCAGTACTTC. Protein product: CASSPWTSSYEQYF.

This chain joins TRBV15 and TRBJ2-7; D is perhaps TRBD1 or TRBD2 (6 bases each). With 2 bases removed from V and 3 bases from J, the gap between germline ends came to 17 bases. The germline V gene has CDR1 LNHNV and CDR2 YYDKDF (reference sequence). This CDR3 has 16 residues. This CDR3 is CATSRSPGAFGYEQYF. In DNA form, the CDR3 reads TGTGCCACCAGCAGAAGCCCGGGGGCCTTCGGCTACGAGCAGTACTTC. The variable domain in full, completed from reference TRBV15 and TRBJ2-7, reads DAMVIQNPRYQVTQFGKPVTLSCSQTLNHNVMYWYQQKSSQAPKLLFHYYDKDFNNEADTPDNFQSRRPNTSFCFLDIRSPGLGDTAMYLCATSRSPGAFGYEQYFGPGTRLTVT.

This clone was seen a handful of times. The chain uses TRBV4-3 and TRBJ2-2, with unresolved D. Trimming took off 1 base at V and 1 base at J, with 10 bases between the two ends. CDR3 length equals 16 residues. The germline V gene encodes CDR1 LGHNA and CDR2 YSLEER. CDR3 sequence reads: CASSQGWQVNTGELFF. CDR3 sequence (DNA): TGCGCCAGCAGCCAAGGTTGGCAGGTGAACACCGGGGAGCTGTTTTTT.

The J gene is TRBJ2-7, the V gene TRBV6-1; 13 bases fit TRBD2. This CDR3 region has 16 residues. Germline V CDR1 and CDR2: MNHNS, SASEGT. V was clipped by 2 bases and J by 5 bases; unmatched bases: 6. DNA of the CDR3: TGTGCCAGCAGTGAACTCGGACTAGCGGGAGTCAACGAGCAGTACTTC. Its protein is CASSELGLAGVNEQYF.

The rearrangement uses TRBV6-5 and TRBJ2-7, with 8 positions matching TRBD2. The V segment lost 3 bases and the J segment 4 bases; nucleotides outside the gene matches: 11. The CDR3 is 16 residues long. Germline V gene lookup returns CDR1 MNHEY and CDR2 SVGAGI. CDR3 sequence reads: CASSYASGTRIYEQYF. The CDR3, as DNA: TGTGCCAGCAGTTATGCCTCCGGGACTAGAATATACGAGCAGTACTTC.

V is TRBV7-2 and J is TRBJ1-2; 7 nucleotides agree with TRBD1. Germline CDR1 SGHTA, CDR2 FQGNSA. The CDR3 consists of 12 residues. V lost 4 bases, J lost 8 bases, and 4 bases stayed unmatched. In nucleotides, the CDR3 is TGTGCCAGCAGCTCGACAGGGTGGGGCTACACCTTC. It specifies CASSSTGWGYTF.

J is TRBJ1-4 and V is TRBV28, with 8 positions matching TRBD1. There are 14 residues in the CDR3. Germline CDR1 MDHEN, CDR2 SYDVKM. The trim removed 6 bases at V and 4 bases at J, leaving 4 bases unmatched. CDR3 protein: CASRGGQVNEKLFF. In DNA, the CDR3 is TGTGCCAGCAGGGGGGGACAGGTTAATGAAAAACTGTTTTTT.

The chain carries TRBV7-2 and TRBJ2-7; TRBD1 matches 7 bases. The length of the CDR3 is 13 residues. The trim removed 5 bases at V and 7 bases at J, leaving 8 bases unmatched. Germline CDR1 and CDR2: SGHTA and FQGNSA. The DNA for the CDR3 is TGTGCCAGCAGCCCCTCGACAGGGAGAGAGCAGTACTTC. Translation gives CASSPSTGREQYF.

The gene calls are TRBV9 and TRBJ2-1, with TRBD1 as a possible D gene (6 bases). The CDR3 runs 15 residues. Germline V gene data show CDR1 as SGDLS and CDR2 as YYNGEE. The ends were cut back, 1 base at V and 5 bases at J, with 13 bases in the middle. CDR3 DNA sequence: TGTGCCAGCAGCGTAAACAGGGCTCGGAACAATGAGCAGTTCTTC. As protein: CASSVNRARNNEQFF.